The rows below give T cell receptor beta chains drawn from one sample of a study of T cell responses to AZD1222 COVID-19 vaccine. Some clones are missing from TCRdb's copy, which holds only in-frame ones; the method was immunoSEQ multiplex PCR. The sample has roughly 70,000 clones; just over 90% are singletons. The sequencing here drew on peripheral blood, taken 28 days after the second dose of the MenACWY control vaccine. These receptors came from an adult who received the MenACWY meningococcal vaccine as a control. The CDR3 runs from the conserved cysteine through the conserved F or W. A D gene is named only where the DNA matches it firmly. Clone size is not always given. Where it is, it says once, few, many or a class for expanded clones.

-	-	TRBJ1-5	TRBV19	CASSMTYGDQPQHF	TGTGCCAGTAGTATGACATACGGAGATCAGCCCCAGCATTTT
once	-	TRBJ1-2	TRBV19	CASSMGAHGYGYTF	TGTGCCAGTAGTATGGGGGCTCACGGCTATGGCTACACCTTC
-	-	TRBJ1-2	TRBV18	CASSPLDEYGYTF	TGTGCCAGCTCACCCCTCGATGAGTATGGCTACACCTTC
-	TRBD1	TRBJ2-7	TRBV5-1	CASSSAGQAYEQYF	TGCGCCAGCAGCTCTGCGGGACAGGCCTACGAGCAGTACTTC
-	-	TRBJ1-1	TRBV25-1	CASSDRSGAHTEAFF	TGTGCCAGCAGTGACCGTTCGGGGGCGCACACTGAAGCTTTCTTT
once	-	TRBJ1-1	TRBV13	CASSLGQGNTEAFF	TGTGCCAGCAGCTTAGGACAGGGGAACACTGAAGCTTTCTTT
-	TRBD1	TRBJ1-6	TRBV28	CASSPTGDRGRVNSPLHF	TGTGCCAGCAGTCCGACGGGTGACAGGGGGCGCGTCAATTCACCCCTCCACTTT
-	TRBD1	TRBJ2-2	TRBV15	CATSRDRGFVELFF	TGTGCCACCAGCAGGGACAGGGGATTCGTGGAGCTGTTTTTT
once	TRBD1	TRBJ2-7	TRBV5-5	CASSLAPGQGTVYEQYF	TGTGCCAGCAGCTTGGCCCCCGGACAGGGGACAGTCTACGAGCAGTACTTC
-	-	TRBJ2-3	TRBV6-5	CASKKVTGTDTQYF	TGTGCCAGCAAGAAGGTCACAGGCACAGATACGCAGTATTTT
-	TRBD1	TRBJ2-7	TRBV27	CASSPGTGGYEQYF	TGTGCCAGCAGCCCTGGGACAGGGGGTTACGAGCAGTACTTC
once	-	TRBJ2-1	TRBV15	CATSRDGLRPEQFF	TGTGCCACCAGCAGAGATGGCCTACGGCCTGAGCAGTTCTTC
-	-	TRBJ2-2	TRBV10-3	CAISEKVVGELFF	TGTGCCATCAGTGAGAAGGTTGTGGGGGAGCTGTTTTTT
-	-	TRBJ1-1	TRBV7-9	CARNTEAFF	TGTGCCAGGAACACTGAAGCTTTCTTT
-	-	TRBJ2-6	TRBV5-4	CASSPGVNPGANVLTF	TGTGCCAGCAGCCCAGGGGTAAATCCCGGGGCCAACGTCCTGACTTTC
-	-	TRBJ1-1	TRBV5-5	CASSPRGGDTEAFF	TGTGCCAGCAGCCCTAGGGGGGGGGACACTGAAGCTTTCTTT
few	-	TRBJ2-7	TRBV5-4	CASSLDAIPGEQYF	TGTGCCAGCAGCTTGGATGCCATTCCCGGCGAGCAGTACTTC
-	-	TRBJ2-3	TRBV3-1/TRBV3-2	CASSQGLEAGTQYF	TGTGCTAGCAGCCAAGGGCTAGAGGCGGGTACGCAGTATTTT
-	TRBD1	TRBJ2-7	TRBV2	CASSDWTGSSYEQYF	TGTGCCAGCAGTGATTGGACAGGGAGCTCCTACGAGCAGTACTTC
-	-	TRBJ2-5	TRBV20-1	CSARDGTQYF	TGCAGTGCTAGAGACGGGACCCAGTACTTC
-	-	TRBJ1-2	TRBV19	CASSISATGYGYTF	TGTGCCAGTAGTATATCGGCCACAGGGTATGGCTACACCTTC
-	-	TRBJ1-2	TRBV11-2	CASSLGLTGNYGYTF	TGTGCCAGCAGCTTAGGTCTTACAGGAAACTATGGCTACACCTTC
-	TRBD2	TRBJ2-1	TRBV6-6	CASRLAGERSSYNEQFF	TGTGCCAGCCGTCTAGCGGGAGAAAGGAGCTCCTACAATGAGCAGTTCTTC
once	-	TRBJ1-1	TRBV3-1/TRBV3-2	CASSPGSEAFF	TGTGCCAGCAGCCCGGGGTCCGAAGCTTTCTTT
-	-	TRBJ1-1	TRBV19	CASGERNTEAFF	TGTGCCAGTGGAGAGAGGAACACTGAAGCTTTCTTT
-	TRBD1	TRBJ1-4	TRBV6-5	CASSTGEANEKLFF	TGTGCCAGCAGTACAGGGGAAGCTAATGAAAAACTGTTTTTT
-	-	TRBJ1-3	TRBV27	CASSSGQGNTIYF	TGTGCCAGCAGTTCGGGGCAGGGGAACACCATATATTTT